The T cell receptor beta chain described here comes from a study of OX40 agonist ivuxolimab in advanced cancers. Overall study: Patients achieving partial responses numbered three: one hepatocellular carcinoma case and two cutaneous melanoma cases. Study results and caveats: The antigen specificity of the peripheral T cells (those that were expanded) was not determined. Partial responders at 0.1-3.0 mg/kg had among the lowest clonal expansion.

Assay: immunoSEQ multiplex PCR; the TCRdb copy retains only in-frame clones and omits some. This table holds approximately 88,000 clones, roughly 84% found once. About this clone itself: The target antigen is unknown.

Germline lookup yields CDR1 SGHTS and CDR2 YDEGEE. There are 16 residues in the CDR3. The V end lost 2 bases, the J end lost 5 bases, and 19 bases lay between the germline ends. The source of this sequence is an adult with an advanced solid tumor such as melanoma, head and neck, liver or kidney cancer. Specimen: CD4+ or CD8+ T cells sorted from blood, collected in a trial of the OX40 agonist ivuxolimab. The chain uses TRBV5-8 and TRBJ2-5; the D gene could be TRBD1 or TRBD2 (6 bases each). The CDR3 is CASSLRTGGHGETQYF. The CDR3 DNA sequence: TGTGCCAGCAGCTTACGTACCGGGGGCCACGGGGAGACCCAGTACTTC.